These T cell receptor beta chains were read from a single sample in a study of T cells in Graves' hyperthyroidism and ophthalmopathy. One entry per CDR3 protein, called by TCRdb with MiXCR from the multiplex PCR reads. The repertoire holds hundreds of thousands of distinct CDR3 sequences, with about 16% as singletons. Sequencing was performed on blood. These receptors all come from a woman younger than 45 with Graves' hyperthyroidism. Both conserved end residues are part of each CDR3. Each record gives: J gene, D gene, V gene, clone size, CDR3 protein, CDR3 DNA. D genes are given only for firm matches. Some rows mark clone size as missing; the rest say once, few, many or name a class of expanded clone.

>TRBJ2-3|TRBD2|TRBV6-1|many
CASSSGLAGGLDTQYF
TGTGCCAGCAGTTCGGGACTAGCGGGAGGATTAGATACGCAGTATTTT
>TRBJ2-7|.|TRBV6-1|.
CASSDVPTSYEQYF
TGTGCCAGCAGTGACGTACCGACCTCCTACGAGCAGTACTTC
>TRBJ2-7|TRBD2|TRBV20-1|.
CSARDLGGGAGYEQYF
TGCAGTGCTAGAGATCTCGGGGGGGGAGCTGGGTACGAGCAGTACTTC
>TRBJ2-7|TRBD2|TRBV20-1|.
CSARDGTSGRFSYEQYF
TGCAGTGCTAGAGATGGGACTAGCGGGAGGTTCTCCTACGAGCAGTACTTC
>TRBJ2-1|TRBD2|TRBV18|many
CASSHRLTSGRGLFF
TGTGCCAGCTCACACAGACTAACTAGCGGGAGAGGTTTGTTCTTC
>TRBJ1-1|.|TRBV28|.
CASSLSQSGTEAFF
TGTGCCAGCAGTTTATCGCAGAGTGGGACTGAAGCTTTCTTT
>TRBJ1-5|TRBD1|TRBV9|.
CASSPSVGGQPQHF
TGTGCCAGCAGCCCGTCGGTAGGGGGCCAGCCCCAGCATTTT
>TRBJ2-3|TRBD2|TRBV28|many
CASSLSGTSDPDTQYF
TGTGCCAGCAGTTTGTCCGGGACTAGCGACCCAGATACGCAGTATTTT
>TRBJ2-5|.|TRBV2|many
CASSPIQRGRGETQYF
TGTGCCAGCAGCCCGATTCAACGGGGGAGAGGGGAGACCCAGTACTTC
>TRBJ1-5|TRBD1|TRBV5-1|many
CASSLTGTGSNQPQHF
TGCGCCAGCAGCTTAACCGGGACAGGTAGCAATCAGCCCCAGCATTTT
>TRBJ1-5|TRBD1|TRBV11-3|many
CASSLDRETSNQPQHF
TGTGCCAGCTCCCTTGACAGGGAGACTAGCAATCAGCCCCAGCATTTT
>TRBJ1-2|.|TRBV28|many
CASSSLGGWYGYTF
TGTGCCAGCAGTTCCCTTGGGGGATGGTATGGCTACACCTTC
>TRBJ2-7|.|TRBV9|few
CASSVDQGGGYEQYF
TGTGCCAGCAGCGTAGATCAGGGGGGAGGCTACGAGCAGTACTTC
>TRBJ2-7|.|TRBV9|.
CASSRDEGLEQYF
TGTGCCAGCAGCCGGGACGAGGGCCTCGAGCAGTACTTC
>TRBJ1-1|.|TRBV6-1|.
CANSPLTRMNTEAFF
TGTGCCAACAGTCCATTGACACGGATGAACACTGAAGCTTTCTTT
>TRBJ2-7|.|TRBV28|many
CASSFAHPYEQYF
TGTGCCAGCAGTTTCGCCCACCCATACGAGCAGTACTTC
>TRBJ1-2|.|TRBV6-6|few
CASSYSGEGYTF
TGTGCCAGCAGTTACTCGGGGGAGGGCTACACCTTC
>TRBJ1-2|.|TRBV28|few
CASSINPRASYGYTF
TGTGCCAGCAGTATAAACCCCAGGGCAAGCTATGGCTACACCTTC
>TRBJ2-5|.|TRBV19|few
CASTQRGAQGSETQYF
TGTGCCAGTACCCAAAGGGGGGCCCAGGGGTCAGAGACCCAGTACTTC
>TRBJ2-5|.|TRBV10-3|few
CASGVRETQYF
TGTGCTAGTGGGGTTCGCGAGACCCAGTACTTC
>TRBJ2-6|TRBD1|TRBV4-2|.
CASSQERTGADSGANVLTF
TGTGCCAGCAGCCAAGAAAGGACAGGGGCCGACTCTGGGGCCAACGTCCTGACTTTC
>TRBJ1-5|.|TRBV4-3|many
CASSQNPRGQPQHF
TGCGCCAGCAGCCAGAACCCAAGGGGTCAGCCCCAGCATTTT
>TRBJ1-1|.|TRBV27|many
CASRGWGAENTEAFF
TGTGCCAGCAGGGGGTGGGGGGCAGAGAACACTGAAGCTTTCTTT
>TRBJ2-1|TRBD1|TRBV7-6|many
CASSAAGQGANNEQFF
TGTGCCAGCTCAGCGGCCGGACAGGGTGCTAACAATGAGCAGTTCTTC
>TRBJ2-1|TRBD2|TRBV5-1|.
CASSSTSASYNEQFF
TGCGCCAGCAGCTCGACTAGCGCCTCCTACAATGAGCAGTTCTTC
>TRBJ1-2|TRBD1|TRBV6-1|many
CASTRGQGDYGYTF
TGTGCCAGCACCCGGGGACAGGGCGACTATGGCTACACCTTC
>TRBJ2-1|.|TRBV6-1|.
CASSSNRAKMQFF
TGTGCCAGCAGTTCCAACAGGGCCAAGATGCAGTTCTTC
>TRBJ2-2|.|TRBV12-3/TRBV12-4|.
CAAEENTGELFF
TGTGCCGCGGAGGAGAACACCGGGGAGCTGTTTTTT
>TRBJ2-7|.|TRBV28|.
CASSLVGTLSYEQYF
TGTGCCAGCAGTTTAGTTGGGACTCTCTCCTACGAGCAGTACTTC
>TRBJ2-7|TRBD1|TRBV20-1|few
CSARDPEGAYEQYF
TGCAGTGCTAGAGATCCTGAGGGGGCGTACGAGCAGTACTTC
>TRBJ2-1|.|TRBV7-3|many
CASSLVGRNNEQFF
TGTGCCAGCAGCTTAGTGGGCAGAAACAATGAGCAGTTCTTC
>TRBJ1-1|.|TRBV30|many
CAWSESRNTEAFF
TGTGCCTGGAGTGAGTCCAGGAACACTGAAGCTTTCTTT
>TRBJ2-3|.|TRBV5-5|many
CASSLEGVSTDTQYF
TGTGCCAGCAGCTTGGAAGGGGTTAGCACAGATACGCAGTATTTT
>TRBJ2-7|TRBD1|TRBV19|.
CASSSGTVGPREGYEQYF
TGTGCCAGTAGTTCCGGGACAGTGGGGCCAAGAGAGGGCTACGAGCAGTACTTC
>TRBJ2-1|.|TRBV19|.
CASSIKGQGGYNEQFF
TGTGCCAGCAGTATTAAGGGGCAGGGGGGATACAATGAGCAGTTCTTC
>TRBJ2-7|.|TRBV6-1|few
CASSADHTSLEQYF
TGTGCCAGCAGTGCGGACCATACCTCTCTCGAGCAGTACTTC
>TRBJ1-6|TRBD1|TRBV15|once
CATSRTGTGNSPLHF
TGTGCCACCAGCAGAACCGGGACAGGGAATTCACCCCTCCACTTT
>TRBJ2-1|.|TRBV6-1|many
CASSGPPQGASDEQFF
TGTGCCAGCAGTGGGCCCCCTCAGGGAGCAAGCGATGAGCAGTTCTTC
>TRBJ1-2|.|TRBV7-9|few
CASSLGRGGYTF
TGTGCCAGCAGCTTAGGAAGGGGCGGCTACACCTTC
>TRBJ1-5|.|TRBV11-2|many
CASSLAPVSQPQHF
TGTGCCAGCAGCTTAGCTCCAGTAAGTCAGCCCCAGCATTTT
>TRBJ2-5|.|TRBV13|.
CASSLGEILQETQYF
TGTGCCAGCAGCTTAGGGGAAATTCTGCAAGAGACCCAGTACTTC
>TRBJ2-6|.|TRBV28|.
CASTGPNRGANVLTF
TGTGCCAGCACAGGACCTAACCGTGGGGCCAACGTCCTGACTTTC
>TRBJ2-1|.|TRBV7-9|.
CASSLARGAVWSSYNEQFF
TGTGCCAGCAGCTTAGCGAGGGGAGCAGTCTGGAGCTCCTACAATGAGCAGTTCTTC
>TRBJ2-7|.|TRBV3-1|many
CASSQVQGEQYF
TGTGCCAGCAGCCAAGTGCAGGGCGAGCAGTACTTC
>TRBJ2-5|.|TRBV3-1|few
CASSQGYRTQYF
TGTGCCAGCAGCCAGGGATATCGGACCCAGTACTTC
>TRBJ1-2|TRBD1|TRBV2|many
CASSETGTTYGYTF
TGTGCCAGCAGTGAGACAGGGACAACCTATGGCTACACCTTC
>TRBJ1-6|.|TRBV3-1|.
CASGQEDRDLDSPLHF
TGTGCCAGCGGCCAAGAGGACAGAGACCTTGATTCACCCCTCCACTTT
>TRBJ2-1|TRBD1|TRBV7-8|many
CASSLTGGTEQFF
TGTGCCAGCAGCCTCACAGGGGGGACAGAGCAGTTCTTC
>TRBJ2-7|TRBD2|TRBV20-1|.
CSASIPSGRGSYEQYF
TGCAGTGCTAGTATTCCGAGCGGGAGGGGGTCCTACGAGCAGTACTTC
>TRBJ1-3|.|TRBV7-4|many
CASSLRGLSGNTIYF
TGTGCCAGCAGCTTACGAGGTCTCTCTGGAAACACCATATATTTT
>TRBJ2-1|.|TRBV3-1|many
CASSQERQFF
TGTGCCAGCAGCCAAGAACGGCAGTTCTTC
>TRBJ1-5|.|TRBV20-1|.
CSAITGNQPQHF
TGCAGTGCGATAACAGGGAATCAGCCCCAGCATTTT
>TRBJ2-3|.|TRBV12-3/TRBV12-4|few
CASSLGTNTDTQYF
TGTGCCAGCAGTTTAGGGACTAACACAGATACGCAGTATTTT
>TRBJ2-7|.|TRBV20-1|many
CSAREGVYEQYF
TGCAGTGCTAGAGAGGGGGTGTACGAGCAGTACTTC
>TRBJ2-1|.|TRBV6-1|many
CASSGQVANFYNEQFF
TGTGCCAGCAGTGGGCAAGTAGCGAACTTTTACAATGAGCAGTTCTTC
>TRBJ2-1|TRBD2|TRBV11-2|many
CASSPTSGRAYNEQFF
TGTGCCAGCAGCCCAACTAGCGGGAGGGCCTACAATGAGCAGTTCTTC
>TRBJ2-7|.|TRBV11-2|many
CASSLVGVTMHSYEQYF
TGTGCCAGCAGTCTGGTAGGGGTCACGATGCACTCCTACGAGCAGTACTTC
>TRBJ2-2|.|TRBV6-2/TRBV6-3|few
CAIWYGGANTGELFF
TGTGCCATCTGGTACGGTGGGGCGAACACCGGGGAGCTGTTTTTT
>TRBJ1-1|TRBD1|TRBV6-9|.
CTSSYEDRERWTEAFF
TGTACCAGCAGTTACGAGGACAGGGAGAGATGGACTGAAGCTTTCTTT